A selection of T cell receptor beta chains follows, all from one sample in a study of cytomegalovirus exposure and HLA in healthy donors. TCRdb keeps only in-frame clones here, not all; method: immunoSEQ multiplex PCR. The sample carries some 200,000 clones, roughly 91% recorded once. Material: PBMCs. These receptors were obtained from a woman younger than 30 in good health and CMV-seronegative. Each CDR3 is given with its conserved first and last residue. A D gene is named only where the DNA matches it firmly. The size of a clone is reported for some rows only, either as once, few or many, or as a class for expanded clones.

CASSLGLAGAAGELFF	TGTGCCAGCAGCTTAGGCCTAGCGGGAGCGGCCGGGGAGCTGTTTTTT	TRBJ2-2	TRBV11-3	.	TRBD2
CASSLVYRQNYGYTF	TGTGCCAGCAGCTTAGTTTACAGGCAGAACTATGGCTACACCTTC	TRBJ1-2	TRBV7-2	.	.
CASRIAGRNEQFF	TGTGCCAGCAGAATAGCGGGGCGAAATGAGCAGTTCTTC	TRBJ2-1	TRBV6-5	.	TRBD2
CASSREGQLFSGNTIYF	TGTGCCAGTAGTAGAGAGGGACAGCTCTTCTCTGGAAACACCATATATTTT	TRBJ1-3	TRBV19	.	TRBD1
CATSVRVLDQPQHF	TGTGCCACCAGTGTCCGGGTCCTCGATCAGCCCCAGCATTTT	TRBJ1-5	TRBV15	.	.
CASSPGWGDYGYTF	TGTGCCAGTTCTCCGGGCTGGGGCGACTATGGCTACACCTTC	TRBJ1-2	TRBV19	once	.
CASSYSNGGTTEAFF	TGTGCCAGCAGTTACTCTAACGGGGGGACCACTGAAGCTTTCTTT	TRBJ1-1	TRBV6-5	.	.
CASSPRQGEEHAFF	TGTGCCAGCTCACCACGCCAGGGCGAAGAACATGCTTTCTTT	TRBJ1-1	TRBV18	once	.
CASSVDRGLTEAFF	TGTGCCAGCAGTGTCGACAGGGGGCTTACTGAAGCTTTCTTT	TRBJ1-1	TRBV2	.	TRBD1
CASSLGQSGRVYEQYF	TGCGCCAGCAGCCTGGGCCAAAGCGGGAGGGTCTACGAGCAGTACTTC	TRBJ2-7	TRBV4-3	.	TRBD2
CAISDRDRVSNQPQHF	TGTGCCATCAGTGATAGGGACAGGGTTAGCAATCAGCCCCAGCATTTT	TRBJ1-5	TRBV10-3	.	TRBD1
CASSLASPQVNTEAFF	TGTGCCAGCAGCTTAGCGTCGCCACAAGTGAACACTGAAGCTTTCTTT	TRBJ1-1	TRBV7-8	.	.
CASSPKGGDRGRYEQYF	TGTGCCAGCAGCCCAAAAGGTGGGGACAGGGGGCGGTACGAGCAGTACTTC	TRBJ2-7	TRBV9	.	TRBD1
CVSTWDKKNTEAFF	TGTGTCAGCACCTGGGACAAAAAGAACACTGAAGCTTTCTTT	TRBJ1-1	TRBV6-6	once	.
CAWAGGLTDTQYF	TGTGCCTGGGCAGGAGGGCTCACAGATACGCAGTATTTT	TRBJ2-3	TRBV30	once	.
CASSLSGATYEQYF	TGTGCCAGCAGTTTATCTGGGGCGACCTACGAGCAGTACTTC	TRBJ2-7	TRBV27	.	.
CASSLAVMAGGSYEQYF	TGTGCCAGCAGCTTAGCGGTAATGGCAGGGGGGTCCTACGAGCAGTACTTC	TRBJ2-7	TRBV7-2	few	.
CASSSRLAGAYEQYF	TGTGCCAGCAGTTCTCGACTAGCGGGAGCCTACGAGCAGTACTTC	TRBJ2-7	TRBV6-5	.	TRBD2
CAMPGHPYNEQFF	TGTGCCATGCCGGGACATCCCTACAATGAGCAGTTCTTC	TRBJ2-1	TRBV5-4	.	.
CASSLGMNTEAFF	TGTGCCAGCAGCTTAGGTATGAACACTGAAGCTTTCTTT	TRBJ1-1	TRBV11-2	.	.
CASSINWDRTNSPLHF	TGTGCCAGTAGTATTAATTGGGACAGGACCAATTCACCCCTCCACTTT	TRBJ1-6	TRBV19	.	TRBD1
CASSPGKLTEQFF	TGTGCCAGCAGCCCCGGGAAATTGACTGAGCAGTTCTTC	TRBJ2-1	TRBV7-7	.	.
CASSQQGSSETQYF	TGCGCCAGCAGCCAACAGGGATCATCAGAGACCCAGTACTTC	TRBJ2-5	TRBV5-1	.	.
CSVGKVGGRTNNEQFF	TGCAGCGTAGGGAAGGTTGGCGGGAGGACCAACAATGAGCAGTTCTTC	TRBJ2-1	TRBV29-1	.	TRBD2
CASSVGAAYGYTF	TGTGCCAGCAGTGTTGGTGCAGCGTATGGCTACACCTTC	TRBJ1-2	TRBV25-1	.	.
CASSKENPGGRSQPQHF	TGTGCCAGCAGCAAAGAGAATCCAGGGGGCCGAAGTCAGCCCCAGCATTTT	TRBJ1-5	TRBV21-1	.	.
CASSYSMGAWQFF	TGTGCCAGCAGTTACTCGATGGGGGCCTGGCAGTTCTTC	TRBJ2-1	TRBV6-5	.	.
CASSGTGVVVETQYF	TGTGCCAGCAGTGGGACAGGGGTTGTGGTAGAGACCCAGTACTTC	TRBJ2-5	TRBV2	.	TRBD1
CASSRDSPMNTEAFF	TGTGCCAGCAGTCGGGACAGTCCTATGAACACTGAAGCTTTCTTT	TRBJ1-1	TRBV6-1	.	TRBD1
CASSLGQGFGELFF	TGTGCCAGCAGCTTAGGTCAGGGGTTCGGGGAGCTGTTTTTT	TRBJ2-2	TRBV5-4	.	.
CASSLSGRGSGELFF	TGTGCCAGCAGCTTAAGTGGGAGAGGGTCCGGGGAGCTGTTTTTT	TRBJ2-2	TRBV11-3	few	.
CASSDRDTKPGELFF	TGCGCCAGCAGTGACCGGGACACCAAACCCGGGGAGCTGTTTTTT	TRBJ2-2	TRBV5-1	.	.
CASRRVVATNEKLFF	TGCGCCAGCAGACGGGTAGTTGCAACTAATGAAAAACTGTTTTTT	TRBJ1-4	TRBV5-1	.	.
CASSFGGGVYEQYF	TGTGCCAGCAGCTTTGGCGGGGGGGTTTACGAGCAGTACTTC	TRBJ2-7	TRBV5-6	.	TRBD2
CASSPGRNQPQHF	TGTGCCAGCAGCCCCGGCAGGAATCAGCCCCAGCATTTT	TRBJ1-5	TRBV7-3	.	.
CASSEYGGTVNEQFF	TGTGCCAGCAGTGAATACGGCGGGACCGTCAATGAGCAGTTCTTC	TRBJ2-1	TRBV25-1	.	.
CASGGSSYNEQFF	TGTGCCAGCGGTGGCAGCTCCTACAATGAGCAGTTCTTC	TRBJ2-1	TRBV9	.	.
CASSHRDRGSGNTIYF	TGCGCCAGCAGCCATCGGGACAGGGGATCTGGAAACACCATATATTTT	TRBJ1-3	TRBV4-3	.	TRBD1
CASSEEVGGGEQYF	TGTGCCAGCAGTGAAGAGGTTGGCGGAGGGGAGCAGTACTTC	TRBJ2-7	TRBV25-1	.	.
CASSLWGNRDEQYF	TGTGCCAGCAGCCTTTGGGGCAACAGGGACGAGCAGTACTTC	TRBJ2-7	TRBV7-9	.	.
CASSLDMGQPYGYTF	TGTGCCAGCAGCTTAGATATGGGACAGCCCTATGGCTACACCTTC	TRBJ1-2	TRBV7-2	.	TRBD1
CASSFAPGQGTNIQYF	TGTGCCAGCAGCTTCGCGCCGGGACAGGGTACAAACATTCAGTACTTC	TRBJ2-4	TRBV5-4	.	TRBD1
CASSAGTSGYNEQFF	TGTGCCAGCAGCGCCGGGACTAGCGGTTACAATGAGCAGTTCTTC	TRBJ2-1	TRBV5-8	.	TRBD2
CSVVPSQGIGELFF	TGCAGCGTTGTTCCCTCACAGGGGATCGGGGAGCTGTTTTTT	TRBJ2-2	TRBV29-1	few	TRBD1
CASSPILNTEAFF	TGTGCCAGCAGCCCTATACTGAACACTGAAGCTTTCTTT	TRBJ1-1	TRBV11-2	.	.
CASSVRQGFHEQYF	TGTGCCAGCAGCGTACGACAGGGTTTCCACGAGCAGTACTTC	TRBJ2-7	TRBV9	.	TRBD1
CASSQESSYGYTF	TGCGCCAGCAGCCAAGAGTCCAGCTATGGCTACACCTTC	TRBJ1-2	TRBV4-1	.	.
CASTPVAGFRAFF	TGTGCCAGCACCCCCGTGGCAGGCTTTAGGGCTTTCTTT	TRBJ1-1	TRBV27	.	.
CASDKTGTASYGYTF	TGTGCCAGCGACAAGACAGGGACTGCAAGCTATGGCTACACCTTC	TRBJ1-2	TRBV2	once	TRBD1
CASSSPTGLVLAKNIQYF	TGTGCCAGTAGTTCGCCGACAGGGTTGGTCTTGGCCAAAAACATTCAGTACTTC	TRBJ2-4	TRBV19	.	TRBD1
CASSISSNQPQHF	TGTGCCAGCAGCATTAGTAGCAATCAGCCCCAGCATTTT	TRBJ1-5	TRBV7-3	once	.
CASTGLASYNEQFF	TGTGCCAGCACCGGACTAGCCTCCTACAATGAGCAGTTCTTC	TRBJ2-1	TRBV6-1	.	TRBD2
CASSFRLAGMDF	TGTGCCAGCAGCTTCCGACTAGCGGGGATGGACTTC	TRBJ2-7	TRBV7-2	.	TRBD2
CASSLTSGRVETQYF	TGCGCCAGCAGCTTGACTAGCGGGAGGGTAGAGACCCAGTACTTC	TRBJ2-5	TRBV5-1	.	TRBD2